This TCR beta chain emerged from a study of T-cell memory formation after mild COVID-19. The overall study: Clusters were largely donor specific. Study-wide points: Within pre-infection memory, some responding clones were found, suggesting cross-reactive memory joined.

The CDR3 spans 14 residues. Germline CDR1 and CDR2: SGHRS and YFSETQ. V was pared by 4 bases and J by 7 bases, with 14 bases between. This clonotype was counted a few times. No antigen is known for it. TCRdb re-derived calls from the 5' RACE reads in MiXCR, one entry per CDR3 protein. The table records about 290,000 distinct CDR3 sequences, 15% to 20% of them present only once. The chain couples TRBV5-1 to TRBJ2-2; D remains ambiguous. Sequencing used PBMCs or a T cell subset sorted from them (not recorded which). The sequence came from a man aged 18 to 35 who had mild COVID-19 (a few samples of this study predate the infection). Cell type and time point are not known. This chain's CDR3 is CASSMDPMGGELFF. The CDR3 DNA is TGCGCCAGCAGCATGGACCCTATGGGCGGGGAGCTGTTTTTT.